The entry below describes one TCR beta chain. The CDR3 sequence is 16 residues long. In germline, CDR1 is KGHSH, CDR2 LQKENI. Trimming removed 4 bases at V and 6 bases at J, with 20 bases between. These data originate in a study of beta chain features in type 1 diabetes. Every isolated RNA sample was fully reverse transcribed, so sequencing captured expressed TCRB transcripts. Generated by immunoSEQ multiplex PCR, the TCRdb table keeps only in-frame clones and is missing some. The sample lists fewer than 900,000 clones; 15% to 20% were seen once. V and J are TRBV18 and TRBJ2-3, with D unclear. The origin of this receptor is a woman aged 18-35 years in good health. The sequencing input was naive CD4+ T cells from blood. CDR3 protein: CASSLRNPSSADTQYF. CDR3 nucleotides: TGTGCCAGCTCACTCCGGAATCCCTCCTCCGCGGATACGCAGTATTTT.